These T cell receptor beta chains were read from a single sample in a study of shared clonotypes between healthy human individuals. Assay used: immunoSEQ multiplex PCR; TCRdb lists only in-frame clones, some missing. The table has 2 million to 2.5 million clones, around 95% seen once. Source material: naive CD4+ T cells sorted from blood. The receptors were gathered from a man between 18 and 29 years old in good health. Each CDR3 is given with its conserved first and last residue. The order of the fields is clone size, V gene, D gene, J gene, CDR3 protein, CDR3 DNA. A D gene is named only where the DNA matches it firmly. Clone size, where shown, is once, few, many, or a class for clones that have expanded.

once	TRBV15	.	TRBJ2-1	CATSPRAASYNEQFF	TGTGCCACCAGCCCCCGAGCGGCCTCCTACAATGAGCAGTTCTTC
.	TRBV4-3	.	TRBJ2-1	CASSPHGTVSNEQFF	TGCGCCAGCAGCCCTCACGGCACCGTCTCCAATGAGCAGTTCTTC
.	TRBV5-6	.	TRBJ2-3	CASSVGLGTDTQYF	TGTGCCAGCAGCGTAGGACTGGGCACAGATACGCAGTATTTT
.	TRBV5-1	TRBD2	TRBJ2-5	CASSLAGLAGVETQYF	TGCGCCAGCAGCTTGGCCGGACTAGCGGGAGTCGAGACCCAGTACTTC
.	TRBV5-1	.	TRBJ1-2	CASSLVQGSGYTF	TGCGCCAGCAGCTTGGTACAGGGATCTGGCTACACCTTC
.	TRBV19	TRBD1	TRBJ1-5	CASSDTGGSNQPQHF	TGTGCCAGTAGTGATACAGGGGGTAGCAATCAGCCCCAGCATTTT
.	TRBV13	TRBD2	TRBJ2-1	CASSTRLGLVRNEQFF	TGTGCCAGCAGCACTCGACTGGGACTAGTACGCAATGAGCAGTTCTTC
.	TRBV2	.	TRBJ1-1	CANTAELNTEAFF	TGTGCCAACACGGCCGAACTTAACACTGAAGCTTTCTTT
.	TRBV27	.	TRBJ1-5	CASISWGRGQPQHF	TGTGCCAGCATTTCATGGGGGCGAGGTCAGCCCCAGCATTTT
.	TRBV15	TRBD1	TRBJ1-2	CATSREGQANYGYTF	TGTGCCACCAGCAGAGAAGGACAGGCGAACTATGGCTACACCTTC
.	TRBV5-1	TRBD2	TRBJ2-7	CASSFGEKTSVSYEQYF	TGCGCCAGCAGCTTCGGCGAAAAGACTAGCGTCTCCTACGAGCAGTACTTC
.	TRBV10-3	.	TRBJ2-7	CAISESTESYEQYF	TGTGCCATCAGTGAGTCGACAGAGTCCTACGAGCAGTACTTC
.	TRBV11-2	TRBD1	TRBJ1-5	CASSEDRVQPQHF	TGTGCCAGCAGCGAAGACAGGGTTCAGCCCCAGCATTTT
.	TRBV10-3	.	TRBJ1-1	CAISDAGGVGNTEAFF	TGTGCCATCAGTGACGCGGGGGGAGTCGGGAACACTGAAGCTTTCTTT
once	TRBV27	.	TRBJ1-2	CASSLGQGYYGYTF	TGTGCCAGCAGTTTAGGGCAGGGTTACTATGGCTACACCTTC
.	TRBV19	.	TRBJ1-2	CASSIGGGPYGYTF	TGTGCCAGTAGTATTGGGGGAGGACCGTATGGCTACACCTTC
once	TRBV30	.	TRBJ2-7	CAWSGQVLPVGGAQYF	TGTGCCTGGAGTGGCCAAGTACTTCCAGTTGGGGGTGCGCAGTACTTC
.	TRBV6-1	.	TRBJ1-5	CASTNSRSNQPQHF	TGTGCCAGCACGAACAGCAGGAGCAATCAGCCCCAGCATTTT
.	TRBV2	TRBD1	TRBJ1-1	CASSSQGIGTEAFF	TGTGCCAGCAGTTCACAGGGGATTGGCACTGAAGCTTTCTTT
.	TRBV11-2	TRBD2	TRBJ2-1	CASSPVTSGPYNEQFF	TGTGCCAGCAGCCCCGTGACTAGCGGGCCATACAATGAGCAGTTCTTC
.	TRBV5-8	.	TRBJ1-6	CASSFVWGSDNSPLHF	TGTGCCAGCAGCTTTGTATGGGGCTCGGATAATTCACCCCTCCACTTT
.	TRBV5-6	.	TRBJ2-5	CASSFQALQETQYF	TGTGCCAGCAGCTTCCAGGCCCTTCAAGAGACCCAGTACTTC
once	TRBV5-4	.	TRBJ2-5	CASSLSGTGETQYF	TGTGCCAGCAGCTTAAGTGGCACGGGGGAGACCCAGTACTTC
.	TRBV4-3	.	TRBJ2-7	CASSQEGPGLAQEQYF	TGCGCCAGCAGCCAAGAAGGCCCCGGCCTAGCGCAAGAGCAGTACTTC
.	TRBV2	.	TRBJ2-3	CASSDSQPSTDTQYF	TGTGCCAGCAGTGACAGTCAGCCTAGCACAGATACGCAGTATTTT